A single sample is the source of the 29 T cell receptor beta chains below, sequenced in a study of regulatory T cells in long-lasting Graves disease. The authors built TCR beta libraries using iRepertoire HTBI primers and Arm-PCR of CDR3 regions. TCRdb independently ran MiXCR on the multiplex PCR reads; one entry per CDR3 protein. The top ten hold 12% to 15% of the sample, which has around 250,000 distinct CDR3 sequences, more than 15% seen once. Time point described: newly diagnosed GD, antithyroid drugs for less than 3 months. RNA isolated from PBMCs was used to make the TCR library. The same sample was also used in a study of T cells in Graves' hyperthyroidism and ophthalmopathy.

This sample comprised peripheral blood mononuclear cells (PBMCs), obtained at new diagnosis, from a patient treated with antithyroid drugs. The source is a woman aged 25 to 39 with Graves disease.

This clonotype was counted only a few times. The rearrangement joins TRBV29-1 to TRBJ2-6, with 7 bases that match TRBD2. Germline CDR1 reads SQVTM; CDR2 reads ANQGSEA. CDR3 length equals 16 residues. V trimming: 1 base; J trimming: 0 bases; junction bases outside the gene matches: 3. This chain's CDR3 is CSVEVAGYSGANVLTF. CDR3 coding DNA: TGCAGCGTTGAAGTAGCGGGTTACTCTGGGGCCAACGTCCTGACTTTC.

This clonotype appeared once. The conserved final phenylalanine or tryptophan is absent from the CDR3, which likely points to a read error. The CDR3 here is CASSPGLNSEAFS. CDR3 nucleotides: TGTGCCAGTAGTCCCGGCCTAAACTCTGAAGCTTTCTCT. V gene TRBV19 combines with J gene TRBJ1-1, with unresolved D. Looked up from germline, CDR1 is LNHDA and CDR2 is SQIVND (reference sequence). The V gene lost 5 bases and the J gene lost 6 bases, with 13 bases spanning the gap. The CDR3 spans 13 residues.

This clonotype was picked up many times. This chain uses TRBV7-2 with TRBJ1-2; unclear D gene. V gave up 5 bases and J gave up 2 bases, with 9 bases separating them. This CDR3 has 13 residues. Germline CDR1 is SGHTA and CDR2 is FQGNSA. Written as DNA, the CDR3 is TGTGCCAGCAGCCCAGCGGGGAACTATGGCTACACCTTC. As protein: CASSPAGNYGYTF.

This clonotype was counted a few times. J is TRBJ2-1 and V is TRBV5-4; D unclear. Trimming took 0 bases from V and 7 from J, leaving 17 bases between them. Germline assignment: CDR1 SGHNT and CDR2 YYREEE (reference sequence). The CDR3 length is 16 residues. CDR3: CASSLGGPFSLNEQFF. Here the CDR3 DNA reads TGTGCCAGCAGCTTGGGTGGACCGTTTTCCCTGAATGAGCAGTTCTTC.

This clonotype was observed many times. The rearrangement joins TRBV4-1 to TRBJ1-2; the match to TRBD1 covers 9 bases. The CDR3 has 16 residues. The V and J ends lost 1 base and 6 bases, in that order; junction bases with no gene match: 9. Germline loops: CDR1 MGHRA, CDR2 YSYEKL. The CDR3 loop is CASSQGFRTGVNGYTF. In DNA form, the CDR3 reads TGCGCCAGCAGCCAAGGTTTCCGGACAGGGGTTAATGGCTACACCTTC.

The table lists this clonotype with many counts. V usage is TRBV12-3 or TRBV12-4 and J usage is TRBJ2-1, with 8 bases aligning to TRBD1. The V segment lost 6 bases and the J segment 6 bases; nucleotides outside the gene matches: 13. The CDR3 loop spans 16 amino acids. The CDR3 protein is CASSSRGTGSVNEQFF. Here the CDR3 DNA reads TGTGCCAGCAGCTCCAGAGGGACAGGAAGTGTCAATGAGCAGTTCTTC.

This clonotype has ten or more counts. A read error may account for a junction end that differs from germline. The V call is TRBV5-1, the J call TRBJ1-1; perhaps TRBD1 as D (6 bases). From germline, CDR1 is SGHRS and CDR2 YFSETQ. This CDR3 is 16 amino acids long. The CDR3 coding sequence is TGTGCCAGCAGCTCGCGGGGGGCGCGGACCGACACTGAAGCTTTCTTT. It encodes CASSSRGARTDTEAFF.

This clonotype has a count of ten or more. The CDR3 reads CASMAASSYNEQFF. The DNA for the CDR3 is TGTGCCAGCATGGCGGCTAGCTCCTACAATGAGCAGTTCTTC. This chain links TRBV12-3 or TRBV12-4 with TRBJ2-1; no reliable D call. With 7 bases removed from V and 0 bases from J, the gap between germline ends came to 10 bases. The CDR3 runs to 14 residues.

The CDR3 sequence is CASSPGQGRNGDTQYF. The CDR3 DNA reads TGCGCCAGCAGCCCTGGACAGGGCCGAAATGGTGATACGCAGTATTTT. The chain links TRBV5-1 to TRBJ2-3; 8 nucleotides line up with TRBD1. Germline lookup yields CDR1 SGHRS and CDR2 YFSETQ. The CDR3 has 16 residues. V shed 4 bases, J shed 6 bases, and the junction held 13 bases outside the gene matches.

The chain links TRBV19 to TRBJ2-2; 8 bases are shared with TRBD2. The junction had 9 bases not matched to a gene; V was cut back by 10 bases and J by 5 bases. The CDR3 is 14 residues long. Germline CDR1 reads LNHDA; CDR2 reads SQIVND (reference sequence). The CDR3 is CATASGLETGELFF. CDR3 nucleotides: TGTGCCACTGCTAGCGGGTTGGAAACCGGGGAGCTGTTTTTT.

This clonotype occurred many times. The V gene is TRBV20-1, the J gene TRBJ1-1; D gene uncertain. The V gene's germline CDR1 is DFQATT and CDR2 SNEGSKA (reference sequence). The CDR3 is 13 residues long. Trimming pared 2 bases from V and 2 bases from J, leaving 9 bases between. The CDR3 is CSARQVSNTEAFF. DNA of the CDR3: TGCAGTGCTAGACAAGTTAGCAACACTGAAGCTTTCTTT.

Many counts were recorded for this clonotype. The genes are TRBV28 and TRBJ2-7; TRBD1 matches 7 bases. The germline CDR1 and CDR2 sequences are MDHEN and SYDVKM. The V segment lost 5 bases and the J segment 5 bases; nucleotides outside the gene matches: 15. CDR3 length: 16 amino acids. The CDR3 coding sequence is TGTGCCAGCAGTATCCAAGGGGGCCGGGCTGGGAACGAGCAGTACTTC. Translating it yields CASSIQGGRAGNEQYF.

This clonotype was recorded at least ten times. The gene calls are TRBV13 and TRBJ2-7; the D gene is possibly TRBD2 (6 bases). The CDR3 has 16 amino acids. Germline-derived CDR1 and CDR2 are PRHDT and FYEKMQ (reference sequence). Trimming took off 3 bases at V and 0 bases at J, with 15 bases between the two ends. DNA of the CDR3: TGTGCCAGCAGCTTTATCGCGGCGGGGCACTCCTACGAGCAGTACTTC. It codes for CASSFIAAGHSYEQYF.

This clonotype showed up many times. The chain joins TRBV5-1 to TRBJ2-1; perhaps TRBD1 as D (5 bases). Germline V CDR1 and CDR2: SGHRS, YFSETQ. V was pared by 2 bases and J by 10 bases, with 10 bases between. This CDR3 is built from 12 residues. The DNA of the CDR3 is TGCGCCAGCAGCTTCGACAGTCCCGAGCAGTTCTTC. The encoded protein is CASSFDSPEQFF.

This clonotype was seen at least ten times. The J gene is TRBJ2-1, the V gene TRBV24-1, with 8 bases fitting TRBD1. The V and J ends lost 3 bases and 5 bases, in that order; junction bases with no gene match: 8. CDR1 KGHDR and CDR2 SFDVKD come from the germline V gene. CDR3 length: 16 residues. For the CDR3, the DNA is TGTGCCACCAGTGATGCTGGACAGGGCCCCCACAATGAGCAGTTCTTC. The encoded protein is CATSDAGQGPHNEQFF.

This clonotype was counted many times. The V and J genes are TRBV5-1 and TRBJ2-3, with no clear D. Germline values: CDR1 SGHRS, CDR2 YFSETQ. The CDR3 covers 16 residues. V lost 7 bases and J 2 bases, leaving 20 bases between the germline ends. CDR3 DNA: TGCGCCAGCCGACCCTACTTGACTGCTCTCACAGATACGCAGTATTTT. Translated, it gives CASRPYLTALTDTQYF.

This chain links TRBV19 with TRBJ1-5, with unresolved D. The CDR3 is made up of 12 amino acids. V was pared by 3 bases and J by 13 bases, with 13 bases between. Germline CDR1 reads LNHDA; CDR2 reads SQIVND (reference sequence). CDR3 protein: CASSMTATRQHF. CDR3 coding DNA: TGTGCCAGTAGTATGACGGCAACCCGACAGCATTTT.

This clonotype was picked up many times. V and J are TRBV20-1 and TRBJ2-1; D might be TRBD2 (6 bases). The CDR3 has 12 residues. The germline V and J ends were trimmed by 4 bases and 8 bases, with 12 bases remaining between them. The germline CDR1 and CDR2 sequences are DFQATT and SNEGSKA (reference sequence). The CDR3 DNA reads TGCAGTGCTAAACGGGGGTGGGATGAGCAGTTCTTC. It codes for CSAKRGWDEQFF.

As for this clonotype: Given a much more abundant clone one base away, this may be a read error. The rearrangement uses TRBV19 and TRBJ2-3; 12 bases match TRBD2. The better agreement between TRBJ2-7 and the DNA end casts doubt on the J call. This CDR3 region has 16 residues. Germline V lookup: CDR1 LNHDA, CDR2 SQIVND (reference sequence). CDR3: CASSSSGGADYNEQYF. CDR3 bases: TGTGCCAGTAGTTCTAGCGGGGGGGCTGACTACAATGAGCAGTACTTC.

This clonotype was seen a few times. The rearrangement links TRBV20-1 to TRBJ1-4, with 10 bases that match TRBD1. J was trimmed by 6 bases and V by 5 bases; bases with no gene match: 3. The CDR3 has 13 residues. The germline gives CDR1 DFQATT, CDR2 SNEGSKA (reference sequence). The CDR3 coding sequence is TGCAGTGCTCTCGGGACAGGGGATGAAAAACTGTTTTTT. Translation: CSALGTGDEKLFF.

As regards this clonotype: This may stem from a read error, because a much larger clone lies one nucleotide away. The chain joins TRBV4-1 to TRBJ1-4; D ambiguous. This CDR3 is 14 amino acids long. V was cut by 4 bases and J by 7 bases, with 13 bases left in between. Germline CDR1 MGHRA, CDR2 YSYEKL. The CDR3, as DNA: TGCGCCAGCAGCCCGTCGAAACGGGGTGAAAAACTGTTTTTT. It codes for CASSPSKRGEKLFF.

Ten or more counts support this clonotype. The genes are TRBV20-1 and TRBJ1-1; 7 positions agree with TRBD1. The CDR3 is 14 amino acids. Germline CDR1 reads DFQATT; CDR2 reads SNEGSKA (reference sequence). V shed 6 bases and J 0 bases; nucleotides not matched to a gene: 7. This chain's CDR3 is CSANNRGMNTEAFF. The CDR3 region has the DNA TGCAGTGCGAACAACAGGGGTATGAACACTGAAGCTTTCTTT.

This clonotype was counted at least ten times. The gene calls are TRBV4-1 and TRBJ2-7, with 8 bases lining up with TRBD1. This CDR3 is built from 16 residues. J lost 4 bases, V lost 2 bases, and 10 bases had no gene match. CDR1 MGHRA and CDR2 YSYEKL come from the germline V gene. CDR3 sequence: CASSQSTGDSLYEQYF. CDR3 DNA: TGCGCCAGCAGCCAATCGACAGGGGATAGCCTTTACGAGCAGTACTTC.

This clonotype was detected ten times or more. This chain links TRBV7-2 with TRBJ2-3; D is unclear. The CDR3 length is 14 residues. V was trimmed by 0 bases and J by 4 bases, leaving 8 bases between them. Germline CDR1 reads SGHTA; CDR2 reads FQGNSA. The CDR3 bases are TGTGCCAGCAGCTTAGCGATGGTTCCAGATACGCAGTATTTT. It is translated as CASSLAMVPDTQYF.

This clonotype appeared many times. The chain couples TRBV10-3 to TRBJ2-1; TRBD1 matches 8 bases. CDR1 and CDR2 from the germline V gene are ENHRY and SYGVKD. This CDR3 has 16 residues. With V trimmed by 6 bases and J by 5 bases, 12 bases remained unmatched. Written as DNA, the CDR3 is TGTGCCATCAGCGGACAGGGACGGTCGTTTAACAATGAGCAGTTCTTC. It translates to CAISGQGRSFNNEQFF.

This clonotype was counted many times. The chain links TRBV11-2 to TRBJ2-1; 8 bases fit TRBD2. V lost 1 base and J lost 2; bases outside the gene matches: 4. Germline CDR1 reads SGHAT; CDR2 reads FQNNGV. The CDR3 covers 16 residues. This CDR3 reads CASSLVPRGAYNEQFF. The CDR3 nucleotides read TGTGCCAGCAGCTTAGTTCCGCGGGGGGCCTACAATGAGCAGTTCTTC.

The rearrangement joins TRBV7-8 to TRBJ1-1; the D is unclear. This CDR3 is 15 amino acids long. V lost 1 base to trimming and J lost 0 bases, with 9 bases between them. CDR1 and CDR2 (germline): SGHVS, FQNEAQ. The CDR3 protein is CASSLVDGVNTEAFF. DNA of the CDR3: TGTGCCAGCAGCTTAGTTGACGGGGTGAACACTGAAGCTTTCTTT.

The gene calls are TRBV3-1 and TRBJ2-1; possible D gene TRBD1, 7 bases. Trimming left V 0 bases short and J 7 bases short, with 16 bases between. Per germline, CDR1 LGHDT and CDR2 YNNKEL (reference sequence). CDR3 length equals 16 residues. CDR3 in DNA: TGTGCCAGCAGCCAAGAGAATTTACAGGGGAGGAATGAGCAGTTCTTC. As protein: CASSQENLQGRNEQFF.

The sample holds many counts of this clonotype. Written as DNA, the CDR3 is TGTGCCAGCAGTGAAGTGCGGTATAGGGTTCAGCCCCAGCATTTT. It yields the protein CASSEVRYRVQPQHF. The chain couples TRBV6-1 to TRBJ1-5, with no clear D. Trimming left V 1 base short and J 6 bases short, with 13 bases between. Per germline, CDR1 MNHNS and CDR2 SASEGT. The CDR3 consists of 15 residues.